A selection of T cell receptor beta chains follows, all from one sample in a study of blood T cells in healthy people across ages. TCRdb re-derived calls from the 5' RACE reads in MiXCR, one entry per CDR3 protein. The sample holds around 1,500,000 distinct CDR3 sequences; 28% are singletons and the top ten take approximately 7.7%. The sample was blood. Receptors were obtained from a woman under 40 in good health. The conserved cysteine and the conserved F or W are not part of the CDR3 here. Each record gives: clone size, J gene, V gene, CDR3 protein. Rows give clone size only sometimes, using once, few, many, or a class for an expanded clone.

NA	TRBJ2-7	TRBV12-3/TRBV12-4	ASRTTSSYEQY
NA	TRBJ2-3	TRBV5-4	ASSHRDREDTQY
once	TRBJ1-2	TRBV27	ASKHAQCPGLNYGYT
many	TRBJ2-7	TRBV7-9	ASSLRLDEQY
many	TRBJ2-5	TRBV9	ASSVSLPGLQETQY
NA	TRBJ2-4	TRBV6-2/TRBV6-3	ASSLAGVSKNIQY
NA	TRBJ2-1	TRBV4-1	ASSLLGLAGFNEQF
NA	TRBJ1-2	TRBV11-2	ASSFNGGRGTNYGYT
few	TRBJ2-5	TRBV10-3	AISVGAARSGETQY
NA	TRBJ2-1	TRBV6-2/TRBV6-3	ASSMTGTRKIGRETQF
once	TRBJ2-3	TRBV12-3/TRBV12-4	ASSLTRGRADAQY
NA	TRBJ2-1	TRBV20-1	SARPIGREGLDEQF
NA	TRBJ1-5	TRBV12-3/TRBV12-4	ASSPVALSNQPQH
NA	TRBJ2-5	TRBV7-2	ANSSSGSETQY
NA	TRBJ1-2	TRBV20-1	SAKPGVGNT
NA	TRBJ1-5	TRBV6-5	ASRAGKNQPQH
NA	TRBJ2-3	TRBV6-1	ASRKRTGDTDTQY
NA	TRBJ2-7	TRBV5-1	ASSLTLAGTIHEQY
NA	TRBJ1-6	TRBV9	ASRTGTVNSPLH
many	TRBJ2-7	TRBV29-1	SVERTGQSSYEQY
few	TRBJ2-5	TRBV7-8	ASSLVRLAEGWETQY
NA	TRBJ2-5	TRBV9	ASSATGLAGGLAIGETQY
NA	TRBJ1-5	TRBV30	AWSVRGPYSNQPQH
few	TRBJ1-1	TRBV2	ASTATGATEAF
NA	NA	TRBV12-3/TRBV12-4	ASSPPPRGAVVEQY
NA	TRBJ1-1	TRBV5-4	ASSRSTGMNTEAF
few	TRBJ2-7	TRBV29-1	SVEDKSSPYEQY
NA	TRBJ1-5	TRBV28	ASSPEQNQPQH
NA	TRBJ1-4	TRBV10-2	ANMGQRREKLF
few	TRBJ2-1	TRBV13	ASSTKTSGSDEQF
NA	TRBJ2-5	TRBV20-1	SARFLSEDTLGETQY
NA	TRBJ2-1	TRBV10-3	ASGGGPLDEQF
few	TRBJ2-7	TRBV20-1	SAPTGRMSSYEQY
few	TRBJ2-5	TRBV11-2	ASSERSQGGQETQY
few	TRBJ2-4	TRBV11-2	ASSYLGLAKNIQY
NA	NA	TRBV5-1	ACSALGGGYEQY
NA	TRBJ2-1	TRBV7-2	ASSLSKDRANEQF
NA	TRBJ2-1	TRBV11-2	ASSLRPIRNSYNEQF
few	TRBJ1-2	TRBV5-1	ASSPISLSGGNNYGYT
NA	TRBJ2-7	TRBV20-1	SATGTSFAEQY
NA	TRBJ2-3	TRBV10-1	AGSLKRGDTQY
few	TRBJ2-1	TRBV5-1	ASSPRQGANIYNEQF
few	NA	TRBV6-1	ASRGNLGSHEQY
few	TRBJ2-7	TRBV25-1	ASSESRGRESHEQY
NA	TRBJ2-7	TRBV10-3	AVGTGRGYEQY
few	TRBJ2-5	TRBV14	ASSQYSTTETQY
NA	TRBJ2-7	TRBV14	ASSQIWAGPRGYEQY
few	TRBJ2-7	TRBV9	ASSVETSGTYEQY
many	TRBJ2-5	TRBV5-8	ASSSAPGQETQY
few	TRBJ1-2	TRBV12-3/TRBV12-4	ASSSQHQGKDGYT
NA	TRBJ2-1	TRBV6-6	ASTRRGGYNEQF
few	TRBJ2-3	TRBV5-1	ASRLISSADTQY
NA	TRBJ2-3	TRBV5-1	VSSLYTSTDTQY
few	TRBJ1-1	TRBV12-3/TRBV12-4	ASSPRTGAWGTEAF
few	TRBJ2-5	TRBV24-1	ATSDPGQGLETQY
few	TRBJ1-2	TRBV7-2	ASITGVGGYT
NA	TRBJ2-7	TRBV20-1	RARQGASEQY
few	NA	TRBV6-5	ASRIAGGRYNEQY
NA	TRBJ2-5	TRBV5-1	ASSLEATSRETQY